Given below is one TCR beta chain in context. Its antigen is unknown. What was amplified from RNA transcripts were TCR beta CDR3 regions. A first-round RT-PCR of the TCR CDR3 used the HTBI primer set. TCRdb re-called the multiplex PCR reads through MiXCR, storing one row per CDR3 protein. Of about 600,000 distinct CDR3 sequences in the sample, around 16% are singletons; the top ten hold around 3.3%. This sample is part of a study of T cells in Graves' hyperthyroidism and ophthalmopathy. Study outcomes and limitations: In the blood, most expanded thyroid clonotypes above 0.001 appeared as well.

Cells are PBMCs isolated from 10 ml of fresh blood. Germline V gene data show CDR1 as SEHNR and CDR2 as FQNEAQ (reference sequence). V dropped 5 bases and J dropped 0 bases, with 11 bases sitting between them. The CDR3 length is 15 residues. The chain couples TRBV7-9 to TRBJ1-3; D call uncertain. The sequence was collected from a woman between 35 and 50 years old with Graves' ophthalmopathy. Sequencing was carried out using blood. CDR3 residues: CASSQTVSSGNTIYF. The CDR3, as DNA: TGTGCCAGCAGCCAGACGGTTAGCTCTGGAAACACCATATATTTT.